A single TCR beta chain is shown here with its context. Its antigen is not known. The sample originates from a study of OX40 agonist ivuxolimab in advanced cancers. Study-wide context: Ivuxolimab was administered intravenously to patients at 0.01 to 10 mg/kg every 2 weeks. Notes on the study in general: Researchers report that CD8+ T cells had, on average, more expanded clones than CD4+.

Sequenced by immunoSEQ multiplex PCR; TCRdb stores in-frame clones only, minus some. Here the sample spans 60,000 to 70,000 clones, roughly four fifths being singletons. J gave up 5 bases and V 5 bases, and 3 bases lay outside the gene matches. Per the germline V gene, CDR1 is SGHVS and CDR2 is FQNEAQ. The CDR3 is 13 amino acids. This chain uses TRBV7-8 with TRBJ1-5; 7 nucleotides align to TRBD1. This receptor was taken from an adult with an advanced solid tumor such as melanoma, head and neck, liver or kidney cancer. This material consisted of CD4+ or CD8+ T cells sorted from blood, taken in a trial of the OX40 agonist ivuxolimab. The CDR3 DNA follows: TGTGCCAGCAGCGCAGGGGGGGATCAGCCCCAGCATTTT. It is translated as CASSAGGDQPQHF. The variable domain in full, with the rest retrieved from reference TRBV7-8 and TRBJ1-5, is GAGVSQSPRYKVAKRGQDVALRCDPISGHVSLFWYQQALGQGPEFLTYFQNEAQLDKSGLPSDRFFAERPEGSVSTLKIQRTQQEDSAVYLCASSAGGDQPQHFGDGTRLSIL.